This T cell receptor beta chain derives from a study of T cells in Graves' hyperthyroidism and ophthalmopathy. These patients, aged 18 to 65, had recently diagnosed hyperthyroidism lasting under 2 months. Extraction of PBMCs used 8 to 10 ml of fresh peripheral blood. As for this clonotype: Its specificity is unknown.

The TCR beta CDR3 regions underwent amplification using RNA transcripts as the source. HTBI primers drove first-round RT-PCR of the TCR CDR3. TCRdb re-called the multiplex PCR reads through MiXCR, storing one row per CDR3 protein. The data contain around 300,000 distinct CDR3 sequences, about 15% of them singletons. Per the germline V gene, CDR1 is LNHDA and CDR2 is SQIVND (reference sequence). Trimming pared 3 bases from V and 8 bases from J, leaving 19 bases between. The CDR3 totals 15 residues. Study results and caveats: Peripheral blood also featured most of the thyroid clonotypes expanded above 0.001.

The chain uses TRBV19 and TRBJ1-2; D is ambiguous. Sequencing was performed on blood. The clonotype comes from a young woman with Graves' hyperthyroidism. The CDR3: CASSINSGPAGGYTF. The CDR3 DNA is TGTGCCAGTAGTATTAATTCCGGGCCGGCGGGAGGCTACACCTTC.